Presented here are 18 T cell receptor beta chains from one specimen sequenced in a study of blood T cell repertoires in COVID-19. Clones were sequenced by immunoSEQ multiplex PCR, and TCRdb holds only the in-frame ones, with some missing. Of 150,000 to 200,000 clones listed, more than 85% are singletons. The sequenced sample was peripheral blood. These TCRs come from a woman aged 55-75 years with COVID-19, enrolled during active disease.

The rearrangement uses TRBV2 and TRBJ1-1, with 7 bases identical to TRBD1. From germline, CDR1 is SNHLY and CDR2 FYNNEI. V shed 5 bases, J shed 2 bases, and the junction held 5 bases outside the gene matches. The CDR3 spans 14 residues. CDR3 sequence reads: CASSRQGVNTEAFF. For the CDR3, the DNA is TGTGCCAGCAGTAGACAGGGCGTAAACACTGAAGCTTTCTTT.

This chain connects TRBV18 to TRBJ2-1; tentative D call: TRBD2 (5 bases). The germline V gene encodes CDR1 KGHSH and CDR2 LQKENI. The CDR3 contains 14 residues. V lost 3 bases and J lost 7, with 13 bases in between. CDR3 coding DNA: TGTGCCAGCTCACCGCCGTCCGGCGGGAATGAGCAGTTCTTC. Its protein is CASSPPSGGNEQFF.

This clone was observed once. The chain combines TRBV15 with TRBJ2-1, with a weak D call TRBD1 (5 bases). The CDR3 is made up of 12 amino acids. The germline V and J ends were trimmed by 2 bases and 8 bases, with 7 bases remaining between them. Germline CDR1 reads LNHNV; CDR2 reads YYDKDF (reference sequence). The CDR3 sequence is CATSRQGHEQFF. For the CDR3, the DNA is TGTGCCACCAGCAGACAGGGTCATGAGCAGTTCTTC.

This clone was recorded only once. The chain joins TRBV28 to TRBJ1-6; no clear D. Germline CDR1 reads MDHEN; CDR2 reads SYDVKM. CDR3 length equals 15 residues. Trimming cost V 0 bases and J 9 bases, with 12 bases left between them. CDR3 protein: CASSLWGDRASPLHF. The CDR3, as DNA: TGTGCCAGCAGTTTATGGGGAGATAGAGCTTCACCCCTCCACTTT. The variable domain in full, with the rest retrieved from reference TRBV28 and TRBJ1-6, is DVKVTQSSRYLVKRTGEKVFLECVQDMDHENMFWYRQDPGLGLRLIYFSYDVKMKEKGDIPEGYSVSREKKERFSLILESASTNQTSMYLCASSLWGDRASPLHFGNGTRLTVT.

The rearrangement uses TRBV6-5 and TRBJ2-5; D unclear. The V end lost 0 bases, the J end lost 4 bases, and 6 bases lay between the germline ends. This CDR3 is built from 13 residues. Germline CDR1 MNHEY, CDR2 SVGAGI. Here the CDR3 DNA reads TGTGCCAGCAGTTACTCGGCTTTAGAGACCCAGTACTTC. Translated: CASSYSALETQYF.

V usage is TRBV2 and J usage is TRBJ1-2; a weak D match, TRBD1 (6 bases). The CDR3 consists of 13 residues. Germline assignment: CDR1 SNHLY and CDR2 FYNNEI. Trimming removed 3 bases from V and 2 bases from J, with 7 bases in between. The CDR3 reads CASSDTGNYGYTF. The CDR3 region has the DNA TGTGCCAGCAGTGATACAGGGAACTATGGCTACACCTTC.

This chain joins TRBV6-6 and TRBJ1-5; no definite D call. V lost 1 base and J 5 bases, leaving 15 bases between the germline ends. The length of the CDR3 is 16 residues. CDR1 is MNHNY, CDR2 SVGAGI, per germline (reference sequence). The CDR3 nucleotides are TGTGCCAGCAGTTACTTTCAGGACCCCGGGGATCAGCCCCAGCATTTT. Protein product: CASSYFQDPGDQPQHF.

The V call is TRBV3-1 (or the pseudogene TRBV3-2), the J call TRBJ2-7; 9 bases fit TRBD1. V shed 6 bases and J 3 bases; nucleotides not matched to a gene: 6. This CDR3 has 14 residues. Germline loops: CDR1 LGHDT, CDR2 YNNKEL (reference sequence). CDR3 sequence (DNA): TGTGCCAGCAGACTTGGACAGGGGAGCTACGAGCAGTACTTC. It codes for CASRLGQGSYEQYF.

The rearrangement joins TRBV6-2 or TRBV6-3 to TRBJ1-1, with D possibly being TRBD1 (6 bases). The germline CDR1 and CDR2 sequences are MNHEY and SVGEGT. V was shortened by 2 bases and J by 1 base, with 8 bases between the two germline ends. The CDR3 length is 14 residues. CDR3 sequence (DNA): TGTGCCAGCAGTTACGGGACACCGAACACTGAAGCTTTCTTT. The encoded protein is CASSYGTPNTEAFF.

This chain joins TRBV6-2 or TRBV6-3 and TRBJ1-1; 11 bases agree with TRBD1. This CDR3 is built from 19 residues. V was clipped by 5 bases and J by 1 base; unmatched bases: 15. CDR1 is MNHEY, CDR2 SVGEGT, per germline. CDR3 nucleotide sequence: TGTGCCAGCAGTCACAGATTCCCTAGGGACAGGGGGACGAACACTGAAGCTTTCTTT. It encodes CASSHRFPRDRGTNTEAFF.

V is TRBV9 and J is TRBJ1-2, with 7 bases that match TRBD1. V lost 4 bases and J lost 5; bases outside the gene matches: 14. There are 16 residues in the CDR3. CDR1 and CDR2 (germline): SGDLS, YYNGEE. Here the CDR3 DNA reads TGTGCCAGCAGCCCCGAGGGGGCGATAAGTCTATATGGCTACACCTTC. Its protein is CASSPEGAISLYGYTF. Filled out from reference TRBV9 and TRBJ1-2, the complete variable domain reads DSGVTQTPKHLITATGQRVTLRCSPRSGDLSVYWYQQSLDQGLQFLIQYYNGEERAKGNILERFSAQQFPDLHSELNLSSLELGDSALYFCASSPEGAISLYGYTFGSGTRLTVV.

This sequence joins TRBV7-9 and TRBJ1-6, with D unclear. Trimming removed 2 bases from V and 8 bases from J, with 13 bases in between. This CDR3 is 15 amino acids long. CDR1 and CDR2 from the germline V gene are SEHNR and FQNEAQ (reference sequence). The CDR3, as DNA: TGTGCCAGCAGCTTATACGCGGGCGACGATTCACCCCTCCACTTT. This codes for CASSLYAGDDSPLHF.

CDR3 sequence reads: CASSTRVGEQFF. The CDR3 DNA reads as TGTGCCAGCAGCACTCGGGTGGGTGAGCAGTTCTTC. V gene TRBV7-2 combines with J gene TRBJ2-1; D uncertain. The ends were cut back, 5 bases at V and 9 bases at J, with 11 bases in the middle. CDR1 and CDR2 (germline): SGHTA, FQGNSA. This CDR3 has 12 residues.

This chain joins TRBV5-4 and TRBJ1-2, with D unresolved. The V gene lost 0 bases and the J gene lost 4 bases, with 13 bases spanning the gap. The CDR3 contains 15 residues. Germline assignment: CDR1 SGHNT and CDR2 YYREEE (reference sequence). The chain's CDR3 is CASSLEPLSGYGYTF. CDR3 bases: TGTGCCAGCAGCTTGGAGCCTCTTTCCGGCTATGGCTACACCTTC. The full variable domain, rest sourced from reference TRBV5-4 and TRBJ1-2, is ETGVTQSPTHLIKTRGQQVTLRCSSQSGHNTVSWYQQALGQGPQFIFQYYREEENGRGNFPPRFSGLQFPNYSSELNVNALELDDSALYLCASSLEPLSGYGYTFGSGTRLTVV.

V and J are TRBV18 and TRBJ1-5, with a tentative D call TRBD1 (6 bases). The CDR3 is made up of 15 amino acids. The germline gives CDR1 KGHSH, CDR2 LQKENI. Trimming stripped 4 bases from V and 5 bases from J, with 15 bases between. CDR3 loop: CASSLTQGRDQPQHF. In nucleotides, the CDR3 is TGTGCCAGCTCACTTACCCAGGGGAGGGATCAGCCCCAGCATTTT.

The rearrangement uses TRBV6-6 and TRBJ2-2, with a tentative D call TRBD1 (6 bases). CDR3 size: 17 residues. Trimming removed 5 bases from V and 4 bases from J, with 20 bases in between. Germline V gene data show CDR1 as MNHNY and CDR2 as SVGAGI (reference sequence). Here the CDR3 DNA reads TGTGCCAGCAGTCCATCCTCGACAGGAGTAAGCACCGGGGAGCTGTTTTTT. Protein: CASSPSSTGVSTGELFF.

The chain joins TRBV5-6 to TRBJ2-7, with 8 bases lining up with TRBD1. The junction had 6 bases not matched to a gene; V was cut back by 4 bases and J by 0 bases. Germline CDR1 is SGHDT and CDR2 is YYEEEE. The CDR3 sequence is 15 residues long. This CDR3 is CASSLTGASSYEQYF. CDR3 DNA: TGTGCCAGCAGCCTGACAGGGGCGAGCTCCTACGAGCAGTACTTC.

The chain carries TRBV27 and TRBJ1-2; the match to TRBD1 covers 9 bases. There are 15 residues in the CDR3. Per the germline V gene, CDR1 is MNHEY and CDR2 is SMNVEV (reference sequence). The junction had 8 bases not matched to a gene; V was cut back by 4 bases and J by 5 bases. CDR3 DNA sequence: TGTGCCAGCAGTTCCATCCCCGGACAGGGGTATGGCTACACCTTC. Amino acid sequence: CASSSIPGQGYGYTF.